This TCR beta chain comes out of a study of blood T cells in healthy people across ages. Broader study findings: Donors of long life had a larger count of naive CD4+ cells and greater diversity than aged donors.

The ends lost 4 bases at V and 5 bases at J; junction bases unmatched: 4. Germline-derived CDR1 and CDR2 are SGHVS and FNYEAQ. The CDR3 has 14 amino acids. Next came a second PCR, run for about 7 to 12 cycles, which used a sample-barcoded 5' primer along with a J-beta primer mix. TCRdb recomputed calls from the 5' RACE reads with MiXCR, one row per CDR3 protein. This table has over 600,000 distinct CDR3 sequences, roughly three fifths appearing once. Total RNA, at least 5 micrograms per sample, was extracted from PBMCs. This clonotype occurred a few times. Its antigen is unidentified. The rearrangement joins TRBV7-6 to TRBJ2-3; TRBD2 agrees at 9 bases. This clonotype originated in a man in his forties in good health. Sequencing input: blood. The CDR3 here is CASSSILAGDTQYF. The CDR3, as DNA: TGTGCCAGCAGCTCAATACTAGCGGGAGATACGCAGTATTTT.